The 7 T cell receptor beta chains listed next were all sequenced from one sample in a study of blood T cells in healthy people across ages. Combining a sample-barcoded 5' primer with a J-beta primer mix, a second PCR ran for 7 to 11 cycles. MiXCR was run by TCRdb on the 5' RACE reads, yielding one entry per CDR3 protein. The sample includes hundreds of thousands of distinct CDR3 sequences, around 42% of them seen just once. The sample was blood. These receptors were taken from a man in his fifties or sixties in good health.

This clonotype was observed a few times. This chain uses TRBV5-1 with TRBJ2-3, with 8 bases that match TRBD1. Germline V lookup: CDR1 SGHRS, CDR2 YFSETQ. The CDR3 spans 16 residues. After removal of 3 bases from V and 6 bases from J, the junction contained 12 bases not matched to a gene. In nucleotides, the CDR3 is TGCGCCAGCAGCTACGGGACAGGTAGAACAACTGATACGCAGTATTTT. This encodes CASSYGTGRTTDTQYF.

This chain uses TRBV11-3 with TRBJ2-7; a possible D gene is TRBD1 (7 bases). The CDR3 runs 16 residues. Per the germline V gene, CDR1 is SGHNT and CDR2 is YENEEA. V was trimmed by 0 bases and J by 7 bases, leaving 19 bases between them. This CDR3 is CASSLDGGRGDGEQYF. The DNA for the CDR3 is TGTGCCAGCAGCTTAGATGGGGGCAGGGGGGACGGAGAGCAGTACTTC. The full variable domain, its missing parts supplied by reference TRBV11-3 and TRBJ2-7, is EAGVVQSPRYKIIEKKQPVAFWCNPISGHNTLYWYLQNLGQGPELLIRYENEEAVDDSQLPKDRFSAERLKGVDSTLKIQPAELGDSAVYLCASSLDGGRGDGEQYFGPGTRLTVT.

CDR3 amino acids: CASSLMGSTQYF. DNA of the CDR3: TGTGCCAGCAGCTTGATGGGCTCGACCCAGTACTTC. The V gene is TRBV5-6, the J gene TRBJ2-5; the D is unclear. This CDR3 has 12 residues. Germline V gives CDR1 SGHDT, CDR2 YYEEEE. V lost 1 base, J lost 7 bases, and 8 bases lay in between.

The CDR3: CATSDQSGNNNEQYF. CDR3 nucleotide sequence: TGTGCCACCAGTGATCAGTCCGGGAATAACAATGAGCAGTACTTC. This chain uses TRBV24-1 with TRBJ2-5, with a tentative D call TRBD2 (5 bases). V shed 3 bases and J shed 11 bases, with 21 bases lying between them. Germline loops: CDR1 KGHDR, CDR2 SFDVKD. The CDR3 has 15 residues.

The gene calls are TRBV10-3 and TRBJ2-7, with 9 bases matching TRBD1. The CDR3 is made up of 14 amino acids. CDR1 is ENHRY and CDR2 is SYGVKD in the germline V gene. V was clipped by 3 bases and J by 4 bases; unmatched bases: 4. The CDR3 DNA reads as TGTGCCATCAGTGACCCCGGACAGGGGTACGAGCAGTACTTC. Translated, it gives CAISDPGQGYEQYF.

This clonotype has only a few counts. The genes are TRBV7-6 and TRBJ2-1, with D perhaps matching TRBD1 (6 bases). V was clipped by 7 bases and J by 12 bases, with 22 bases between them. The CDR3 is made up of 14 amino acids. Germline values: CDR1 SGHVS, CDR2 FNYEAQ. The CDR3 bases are TGTGCCAGCAAGTCAAGACAGGAGGCCCCTGTGCAGTTCTTC. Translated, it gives CASKSRQEAPVQFF.

CDR3 coding DNA: TGTGCCAGCAGTTACGGTATCCTCTACGAGCAGTACTTC. Amino acids: CASSYGILYEQYF. The chain combines TRBV6-2 or TRBV6-3 with TRBJ2-5; no firm D call. The J call may be incorrect, as the DNA end agrees better with TRBJ2-7. CDR1 is MNHEY, CDR2 SVGEGT, per germline. The CDR3 extends over 13 amino acids.